The sequence of this T cell receptor (beta chain) was determined in a study of cytomegalovirus exposure and HLA in healthy donors (dated by TCRdb to about 2017). General notes on the study: An earlier analysis of 587 of the donors reported approximately 260 Gb of sequence data and around 110 million unique TCR beta sequences obtained from about 179 million T cells. Alongside the repertoire data, information on donor age, sex, ethnicity and CMV serostatus was compiled. To predict cytomegalovirus infection status, the study combined high-throughput TCR immunosequencing, statistical association of individual TCRs with disease status, and machine learning. Among under 450 genotyped donors of the cohort, an average of 235,054 unique TCR beta nucleotide sequences were sequenced per donor, roughly a sixth of them non-productive. An earlier analysis of 587 of the donors used high-throughput TCR beta sequencing to judge whether each TCR beta V gene segment behaved as functional or pseudogenic. Typing coverage differed by locus: A, B, C, DRB1 and DQB1 were typed in roughly 620-640 donors, DQA1 in 500 to 550, DPA1 in 600 to 610, and DPB1 in just under 490. Rather than using new phenotypic data, the later analysis identified candidate immune exposures from TCR beta sequences and from how often those sequences occurred across donors. About 310 gigabases of sequencing data and 70 million to 100 million unique TCR sequences were included in an early release covering roughly 600 HLA-typed donors. In addition to the first cohort of hundreds of subjects, a separate validation cohort of approximately 130 different subjects was used. Of the roughly 400 genotyped donors, approximately 83% fell in the genetic ancestry cluster associated with self-reported Caucasian donors. HLA typing included class I and class II loci at four-digit resolution. A handful of DR-DQ haplotypes were handled as single units for association and clustering because linkage in the cohort was strong. In a later genetic analysis, genome-wide SNP genotypes for about three fifths of the roughly 670 donors were used, and that subset was treated as a discovery cohort. The study used immunosequencing to profile the T cell repertoires of some 600 subjects and linked those repertoires to cytomegalovirus serostatus. A later analysis re-analyzed previously published TCR beta repertoires from 666 donors and added high-resolution HLA genotyping to study TCR occurrence patterns. The study was designed to test whether signatures of past pathogen exposure could be identified by cataloging public T cell receptors. Every discovery cohort repertoire had been produced on one sequencing platform. Overall study results and their limits: It was suggested by the authors that the approach could potentially be generalized to other disease states and immunological phenotypes. Because counts were too low, about 18 rarely observed V segments, including chromosome 9 orphons, were excluded from the earlier analysis of some 590 of the donors. The study gave a list of 150 to 200 TCR beta chains associated with cytomegalovirus. In an earlier analysis of 587 of the donors, most TCR beta V segments were observed in productive rearrangements about 87% or about 30% of the time, broadly matching IMGT annotations. At a false discovery rate of 0.05, a later analysis linked around 15,000 TCR beta sequences to specific HLA alleles. Compared with the roughly 600-donor mean, donors in an Asian-associated ancestry cluster had fewer N-insertions in productive TCRs, according to a later genetic analysis. In vitro tests confirmed that a few of the cytomegalovirus-associated TCR beta chains recognize cytomegalovirus antigens. Some IMGT-functional V segments, including TRBV6-2 and TRBV6-3, could not be told apart with the 87-base-pair reads, so those segments were excluded. In both the original and validation cohorts, the classifier was reported to diagnose cytomegalovirus status with high specificity and sensitivity. When HLA alleles, especially DR and DQ, strongly co-occurred, TCR associations were difficult to assign to individual alleles. Most TCR sequences were seen in very few donors, while some public TCRs were found in many individuals. Correlated functional status among segregating V segments might reflect linkage disequilibrium, but an unknown experimental factor could not be ruled out. Immune exposure information for the cohort was limited to CMV serostatus. A further reported finding was that TCR beta sequences accurately predicted the HLA-A and HLA-B alleles for most subjects in the first cohort. A later analysis found that most CMV-associated TCR beta chains appeared HLA-restricted, with HLA associations seemingly driven largely by CMV exposure. A cluster of highly shared sequence variants was judged likely to represent a technical artifact of the sequencing pipeline. In a later analysis, HLA-associated TCR beta chains showed more clonal expansion and lower generation probabilities than non-associated chains that were equally common. This cohort had only TCR beta chains sequenced, and the lack of alpha or paired-chain data limited which features could be detected. According to a later analysis, TCR association rates differed among HLA loci, with DRB1 alleles showing the most associated TCRs and HLA-C alleles showing the fewest. Because HLA typing was unavailable for some donors at each locus, only the typed subset was used in association tests. Sequencing depth was assumed to be roughly uniform across donors in the presence/absence analyses, though that assumption may not hold. In a later analysis, several top co-occurrence clusters were reported to appear linked to parvovirus B19, influenza, CMV and Epstein-Barr virus. In a later genetic analysis, a missense DCLRE1C variant was associated with V-gene and J-gene trimming of TCR beta chains, and the association was replicated in an independent cohort.

Receptors were amplified or captured by the immunoSEQ multiplex PCR assay. A mixture of 60 forward primers for TCR Vbeta segments and 13 reverse primers for TCR Jbeta segments was used in the multiplex PCR. Amplification of the CDR3 region of rearranged TCR beta genes was performed with a multiplex PCR assay on genomic DNA. Amplified TCR beta libraries were sequenced as 87-base-pair reads on the Illumina HiSeq System. Per the source publication's procedure: A later analysis tallied 80 million to 95 million unique TCR beta chains across the 666 repertoires, and around 10 million of those chains were shared by two or more donors. To remove PCR and sequencing errors, raw reads were error-corrected and collapsed into unique sequences using a nearest-neighbor algorithm that merged closely related sequences. Alignment of CDR3 sequences to IMGT reference sequences was used to assign V, D and J gene segments. For a sequence to be retained, a match of at least six nucleotides to both a V gene segment and a J gene segment was required. A rearrangement was called productive if the CDR3 had no stop codons and remained in frame with V and J, and every other rearrangement was called non-productive. Following IMGT convention, CDR3 was defined as the stretch from the second conserved V-encoded cysteine up to the conserved J-encoded phenylalanine. Sequences without an unambiguous match to a single V gene segment were excluded from the earlier analysis of about 640 of the donors. An earlier analysis of 500 to 600 of the donors classified V segments as functional when productive rearrangements were above 56.7% and as segregating when the standard deviation between donors was above 5%. A statistical classification framework was built to diagnose cytomegalovirus status from the catalog of TCR beta chain sequences. V and J gene assignment, in a later analysis, came from comparing TCR nucleotide sequences with IMGT/GENE-DB human TR gene sequences. Using the TCRdist pipeline, a later analysis assigned CDR3 sequences along with most-parsimonious VDJ recombination scenarios. A later analysis defined each TCR beta chain by its CDR3 amino acid sequence plus V-gene family, and excluded reads lacking a unique V-gene family. A later analysis removed 592 highly shared, low-generation-probability nucleotide sequences to deal with suspected cross-contamination and a sequencing artifact. For each public chain, a later analysis derived a clonal expansion index from normalized ranks of inferred template counts within each repertoire. In a later analysis, generation probabilities were computed using a VDJ recombination model fitted to out-of-frame rearrangements, and the results were checked against IGoR. A later analysis scored TCR-TCR, TCR-HLA and TCR-CMV co-occurrence with hypergeometric tests, applying a repertoire-size bias correction to TCR pairs. A later analysis estimated false discovery rates by permuting HLA or CMV assignments 20 times. In a later analysis, co-occurring TCRs were grouped using DBSCAN, with TCRdist sequence similarity added in when clustering inside HLA-allele-positive subsets. Repertoires with fewer than 30,000 or more than 120,000 public chains, plus five repertoires with anomalous nucleotide sharing, were excluded from co-occurrence clustering. In its TCRdb copy, this immuneACCESS table keeps in-frame sequences only and misses some clones. Where compared with another copy, unresolved V genes explain less than half of these, and the others have no known cause. That table is the source of V, J and clone size, and D and trimming were worked out from the DNA. Here the sample has over 130,000 clones; around 78% occur a single time. 6.2% of the sample is held by the ten biggest clonotypes.

V loses 4 bases, J loses 6 bases, and the germline ends lie 12 bases apart. CDR1 and CDR2 (SGHNT, YYREEE) derive from the germline V gene (reference sequence). The CDR3 sequence holds 13 residues, the cysteine and phenylalanine included. The retained sequence is limited to the CDR3, 39 bases, with the frame set at the first base. In total, approximately 700 healthy bone marrow donors made up the cohort. Cohort members were all nominally healthy when sampled, although unrecorded immune exposures were likely present. The donor was CMV seropositive and belonged to the group of around 300 seropositive cohort members. Each donor provided a peripheral blood sample, and peripheral blood mononuclear cells were used for TCR beta sequencing. Genomic DNA was extracted from the blood cell samples with the Qiagen DNeasy Blood Extraction Kit. On this clone: The antigen it binds to is not known. Per-nucleotide qualities are absent, and no much larger clonotype sits a single base away.

Sequenced: PBMCs. The TCR originated in a woman in her forties in good health and CMV-seropositive. The sequence links TRBV5-4 to TRBJ2-3; a weak D assignment points to TRBD1 (6 bases agree). The DNA sequence reads TGTGCCAGCAGCCGCACAGGGTCCGATACGCAGTATTTT. Translated, it gives CASSRTGSDTQYF.